The clone carrying this TCR beta chain was observed many times. Its cognate antigen is unknown. The record originates from a study of T cell repertoires in cytomegalovirus infection. Background on the study: The public TCR beta signatures pointed to both CMV infection and matching HLA type. Notes on the study in general: Ex vivo, HLA-C-restricted CMV-specific TCR beta clonotypes prevailed over the rest of the response. Adding up the frequency of public TCR beta families identified people who carried CMV plus the relevant HLA.

Trimming removed 2 bases from V and 7 bases from J; junction bases left unmatched: 12. CDR1 is SEHNR, CDR2 FQNEAQ, per germline (reference sequence). This CDR3 region has 17 residues. MiXCR, run by TCRdb on the reads, gives a single entry per CDR3 protein. The table shows roughly 230,000 distinct CDR3 sequences, with more than 15% occurring only once. The sequence derives from a human donor in good health (CMV status not recorded). Some clones in this sample may be carry-over from other donors' samples. Material for sequencing was CD8+ T cells from PBMCs. The V and J genes are TRBV7-9 and TRBJ2-1; 9 nucleotides match TRBD1. The CDR3 bases are TGTGCCAGCAGCTTATTACGGGTGTTGACAGGGGGGAATGAGCAGTTCTTC. Its protein is CASSLLRVLTGGNEQFF.